This TCR beta chain was documented in a study of response to subunit inactivated influenza vaccine. MiXCR, run by TCRdb on the RT-PCR reads, gives a single entry per CDR3 protein. Here the sample spans a few hundred thousand distinct CDR3 sequences, approximately 9.9% being singletons. This CDR3 is 16 amino acids long. Trimming at V came to 6 bases and at J to 8 bases, leaving 17 bases not matched to a gene. The germline CDR1 and CDR2 sequences are DFQATT and SNEGSKA (reference sequence). The chain has TRBV20-1 and TRBJ2-4, with TRBD1 matching 9 bases. The sequence derives from a man aged 45-65 years who received an inactivated influenza vaccine. This material consisted of PBMCs from blood, taken about 40 days after vaccination. As DNA, the CDR3 is TGCAGTGCGTATCCTTTCACAGGGGGCGAGTTAGACATTCAGTACTTC. This gives the protein CSAYPFTGGELDIQYF.